These T cell receptor beta chains were read from a single sample in a study of spatial heterogeneity in lung cancer. TCRdb passed the 5' RACE reads through MiXCR, listing each CDR3 protein once. The sample yields about 48,000 distinct CDR3 sequences, about 5.8% seen once. Source: PBMCs, taken at surgery. The source of these receptors is a male donor with early-stage non-small cell lung cancer. Each CDR3 is given with its conserved first and last residue. A D gene is named only where the DNA matches it firmly. Clone size is stated in some rows and not others, as once, few, many or a class when expanded.

V,J,D,size,DNA,CDR3
TRBV18,TRBJ2-3,.,many,TGTGCCAGCTCACTGGGGACGTCAGATACGCAGTATTTT,CASSLGTSDTQYF
TRBV5-6,TRBJ2-7,TRBD1,few,TGTGCCAGCAGCCCACAGGGGCCCTCCTACGAGCAGTACTTC,CASSPQGPSYEQYF
TRBV7-3,TRBJ2-5,TRBD2,.,TGTGCCAGCAGCTTGAGCTTAGCGGGAGGGGAGACCCAGTACTTC,CASSLSLAGGETQYF
TRBV11-2,TRBJ2-5,.,many,TGTGCCAGCAGTCGAGGGAACCAAGAGACCCAGTACTTC,CASSRGNQETQYF
TRBV11-3,TRBJ2-3,.,many,TGTGCCAGCAGCTTAGGTAGCGGTCTCACAGATACGCAGTATTTT,CASSLGSGLTDTQYF
TRBV5-1,TRBJ2-1,TRBD2,many,TGCGCCAGCAGCTTGGTTGCGGGAGTAAACTACAATGAGCAGTTCTTC,CASSLVAGVNYNEQFF
TRBV7-9,TRBJ1-4,.,many,TGTGCCAGCAGCTTAGAGCGGGGCCCAGGGCCAAATGAAAAACTGTTTTTT,CASSLERGPGPNEKLFF
TRBV7-2,TRBJ2-3,TRBD1,many,TGTGCCAGCAGCTTAGTGGGGACAGGGGCTGGAGATACGCAGTATTTT,CASSLVGTGAGDTQYF
TRBV20-1,TRBJ2-3,.,many,TGCAGTGCCCGAGACGGAGGGGTCGGCACAGATACGCAGTATTTT,CSARDGGVGTDTQYF
TRBV12-3/TRBV12-4,TRBJ2-3,TRBD2,.,TGTGCCAGCAGTTTCGGGACTAGTGGTACAGATACGCAGTATTTT,CASSFGTSGTDTQYF
TRBV15,TRBJ2-1,TRBD1,many,TGTGCCACCAGCAGAGATTCGACAGGGGTGAATGAGCAGTTCTTC,CATSRDSTGVNEQFF
TRBV3-1,TRBJ2-7,.,few,TGTGCCAGCAGCCCGACAGGCTACGAGCAGTACTTC,CASSPTGYEQYF
TRBV7-9,TRBJ2-7,.,many,TGTGCCAGCAGCTTAGCGGATGAGCAGTACTTC,CASSLADEQYF